A single sample is the source of the 16 T cell receptor beta chains below, sequenced in a study of response to subunit inactivated influenza vaccine. TCRdb fed the RT-PCR reads into MiXCR, producing one record per CDR3 protein. The table lists just under 550,000 distinct CDR3 sequences, approximately 24% of them singletons. Separately, the same data were catalogued under a study of T cells expressing NK-cell markers. From that second work: 5'RACE template switching with UMIs generated TCR beta cDNA.

Here the sequenced sample was CD4+ T cells sorted from PBMCs, taken 12 days after vaccination. The receptors derive from a man in his fifties or sixties who received an inactivated influenza vaccine.

There are a few counts of this clonotype. The chain employs TRBV4-2 and TRBJ2-3, with D possibly matching TRBD1 (5 bases). CDR1 and CDR2 (germline): LGHNA, YNFKEQ. The CDR3 is made up of 16 amino acids. Trimming took 4 bases from V and 1 from J, leaving 15 bases between them. The CDR3 bases are TGTGCCAGCAGCCTCGGCTCAGGGAAAGGCACAGATACGCAGTATTTT. Translation: CASSLGSGKGTDTQYF.

This clonotype has a handful of counts. The V gene is TRBV24-1, the J gene TRBJ1-1, with a weak D call TRBD1 (5 bases). CDR1 and CDR2 (germline): KGHDR, SFDVKD. Trimming took off 2 bases at V and 4 bases at J, with 7 bases between the two ends. This CDR3 spans 13 amino acids. The CDR3 sequence: CATSDWQGTEAFF. CDR3 nucleotides: TGTGCCACCAGTGATTGGCAGGGCACTGAAGCTTTCTTT.

This clonotype has only a few counts. J is TRBJ2-7 and V is TRBV7-2; D may be TRBD1 (6 bases). The CDR3 has 14 amino acids. The V end was cut by 3 bases, the J end by 0 bases, with 9 bases between. Germline CDR1 is SGHTA and CDR2 is FQGNSA. The CDR3 region has the DNA TGTGCCAGCAGCTTTGACAGGAGCTCCTACGAGCAGTACTTC. This codes for CASSFDRSSYEQYF.

In its sample, this clonotype was seen a few times. The chain is built from TRBV11-2 and TRBJ2-2, with a tentative D call TRBD2 (5 bases). Trimming pared 5 bases from V and 4 bases from J, leaving 20 bases between. The CDR3 runs to 17 residues. CDR1 SGHAT and CDR2 FQNNGV come from the germline V gene. CDR3 nucleotides: TGTGCCAGCAGCCACTTAGATTGGACTTCGAGCACCGGGGAGCTGTTTTTT. It yields the protein CASSHLDWTSSTGELFF. Full variable domain (outside the CDR3, taken from reference TRBV11-2 and TRBJ2-2): EAGVAQSPRYKIIEKRQSVAFWCNPISGHATLYWYQQILGQGPKLLIQFQNNGVVDDSQLPKDRFSAERLKGVDSTLKIQPAKLEDSAVYLCASSHLDWTSSTGELFFGEGSRLTVL.

There are many counts of this clonotype. The chain recombines TRBV20-1 with TRBJ2-3; 9 bases are shared with TRBD2. Trimming cost V 3 bases and J 5 bases; bases outside gene matches: 9. CDR3 size: 15 residues. Germline V gene data show CDR1 as DFQATT and CDR2 as SNEGSKA (reference sequence). CDR3 in amino acids: CSARASSGIEDTQYF. The CDR3 DNA reads as TGCAGTGCTAGGGCGTCTAGCGGGATCGAAGATACGCAGTATTTT.

This sequence joins TRBV14 and TRBJ1-4; 7 bases are a match to TRBD1. The germline V gene encodes CDR1 SGHDN and CDR2 FVKESK. Losses at the gene ends were 1 base for V and 4 bases for J; bases not matched to a gene: 6. The CDR3 sequence is 16 residues long. The CDR3 DNA follows: TGTGCCAGCAGCCAAGGCCCGGGACAGAATAATGAAAAACTGTTTTTT. This translates into CASSQGPGQNNEKLFF.

This clonotype was counted only a few times. The V call is TRBV7-9, the J call TRBJ1-1; TRBD1 matches 9 bases. The germline V gene has CDR1 SEHNR and CDR2 FQNEAQ (reference sequence). The CDR3 loop spans 15 amino acids. J gave up 5 bases and V 3 bases, and 7 bases lay outside the gene matches. CDR3 sequence: CASSLPGTGLTEAFF. CDR3 DNA: TGTGCCAGCAGCTTGCCCGGGACAGGGTTGACTGAAGCTTTCTTT.

The chain recombines TRBV5-1 with TRBJ2-4; D may be TRBD1 (5 bases). This CDR3 spans 16 amino acids. Per germline, CDR1 SGHRS and CDR2 YFSETQ. Trimming left V 3 bases short and J 0 bases short, with 13 bases between. The CDR3: CASSSSRELAKNIQYF. CDR3 DNA: TGCGCCAGCAGCTCGAGCAGGGAACTAGCCAAAAACATTCAGTACTTC.

There are a few counts of this clonotype. This chain connects TRBV6-5 to TRBJ2-3; D is perhaps TRBD1 (6 bases). The V end was cut by 0 bases, the J end by 4 bases, with 14 bases between. This CDR3 is built from 16 residues. Germline loops: CDR1 MNHEY, CDR2 SVGAGI. CDR3: CASSYSSQGMPDTQYF. CDR3 nucleotides: TGTGCCAGCAGTTACTCGAGTCAGGGGATGCCAGATACGCAGTATTTT.

V is TRBV5-5 and J is TRBJ2-3; TRBD1 matches 7 bases. This CDR3 contains 15 residues. Germline-derived CDR1 and CDR2 are SGHKS and YYEKEE (reference sequence). After removal of 3 bases from V and 2 bases from J, the junction contained 6 bases not matched to a gene. CDR3 sequence reads: CASSSSGTATDTQYF. DNA of the CDR3: TGTGCCAGCAGCTCCTCCGGGACAGCCACAGATACGCAGTATTTT.

The chain is built from TRBV5-1 and TRBJ2-7; 13 bases fit TRBD2. Unmatched junction bases numbered 10, after V lost 1 base and J lost 0 bases. Germline V gives CDR1 SGHRS, CDR2 YFSETQ. The CDR3 is made up of 19 amino acids. The CDR3 nucleotides read TGCGCCAGCAGCTTGACCGGGACTAGCGGGAAGAGGAGCTCCTACGAGCAGTACTTC. Its translation: CASSLTGTSGKRSSYEQYF. The complete variable domain, with remaining parts taken from reference TRBV5-1 and TRBJ2-7, reads KAGVTQTPRYLIKTRGQQVTLSCSPISGHRSVSWYQQTPGQGLQFLFEYFSETQRNKGNFPGRFSGRQFSNSRSEMNVSTLELGDSALYLCASSLTGTSGKRSSYEQYFGPGTRLTVT.

This chain connects TRBV9 to TRBJ2-7; unclear D gene. The CDR3 length is 15 residues. The germline V gene encodes CDR1 SGDLS and CDR2 YYNGEE. V lost 0 bases and J 4 bases, leaving 14 bases between the germline ends. The CDR3 bases are TGTGCCAGCAGCGTAGAAGAACGCCCTTTATACGAGCAGTACTTC. Translation gives CASSVEERPLYEQYF.

In its sample, this clonotype was seen a few times. This chain connects TRBV12-3 or TRBV12-4 to TRBJ1-5; no definite D call. CDR3 length: 13 amino acids. V was pared by 6 bases and J by 6 bases, with 12 bases between. The CDR3 here is CASSWEGSQPQHF. The CDR3 coding sequence is TGTGCCAGCAGCTGGGAAGGAAGTCAGCCCCAGCATTTT.

The chain joins TRBV15 to TRBJ2-3; no firm D call. The V gene's germline CDR1 is LNHNV and CDR2 YYDKDF (reference sequence). V shed 0 bases and J shed 4 bases, with 8 bases lying between them. The CDR3 loop spans 14 amino acids. CDR3 amino acids: CATSRDVPADTQYF. DNA for the CDR3: TGTGCCACCAGCAGAGATGTCCCGGCAGATACGCAGTATTTT.

There are a few counts of this clonotype. The chain recombines TRBV7-9 with TRBJ1-5; the D gene is possibly TRBD1 (6 bases). Trimming pared 10 bases from V and 5 bases from J, leaving 15 bases between. CDR3 length: 13 residues. Germline V lookup: CDR1 SEHNR, CDR2 FQNEAQ (reference sequence). CDR3 region: CAIQGGVDQPQHF. DNA for the CDR3: TGTGCCATACAGGGTGGGGTAGATCAGCCCCAGCATTTT. The whole variable domain, remainder taken from reference TRBV7-9 and TRBJ1-5, is DTGVSQNPRHKITKRGQNVTFRCDPISEHNRLYWYRQTLGQGPEFLTYFQNEAQLEKSRLLSDRFSAERPKGSFSTLEIQRTEQGDSAMYLCAIQGGVDQPQHFGDGTRLSIL.

This clonotype was found a few times. V and J are TRBV6-2 or TRBV6-3 and TRBJ1-5, with no clear D. Trimming removed 6 bases at V and 4 bases at J, with 16 bases between. CDR1 and CDR2 (germline): MNHEY, SVGEGT. The length of the CDR3 is 15 residues. CDR3 protein: CASSPQENLNQPQHF. CDR3 sequence (DNA): TGTGCCAGCAGCCCCCAGGAGAACCTTAATCAGCCCCAGCATTTT.